The 24 T cell receptor beta chains given below trace back to one sample, sequenced in a study of regulatory T cells in long-lasting Graves disease (dated by TCRdb to 2020 to 2023). The time point label corresponds to: persistent/refractory GD, antithyroid drugs over 5 years with positive TRAb. For both TCR sequencing and RNA sequencing, RNA was extracted from PBMCs in TRIzol. The method behind the library was multiplex PCR. TCRdb shows the sequencer as Illumina HiSeq 4000. iRepertoire HTBI primers and Arm-PCR amplification of CDR3 regions were used to construct TCR beta libraries. In-frame beta chains were kept once TCRdb had trimmed the public reads at Q25 with fastp and called clones with MiXCR. Each CDR3 protein appears once, grouped with its most common genes and DNA. The sample yields about 660,000 distinct CDR3 sequences; about 30% were counted once. The top ten hold about two fifths of the sample.

The material was peripheral blood mononuclear cells (PBMCs), obtained when the disease was refractory, from a patient treated with antithyroid drugs. Receptor source: a female donor with Graves disease.

The DNA of the CDR3 is TGTGCCAGCAGCGGGACAGGCGGACGCGAGCAGTACTTC. Protein sequence: CASSGTGGREQYF. The chain is built from TRBV6-1 and TRBJ2-7, with TRBD1 identical over 8 bases. The CDR3 extends over 13 amino acids. Trimming removed 6 bases from V and 6 bases from J; junction bases left unmatched: 7. CDR1 is MNHNS and CDR2 is SASEGT in the germline V gene.

The chain employs TRBV25-1 and TRBJ2-7; 9 bases match TRBD2. Germline CDR1 and CDR2: MGHDK and SYGVNS. This CDR3 region has 14 residues. The V gene end was trimmed by 10 bases and the J gene end by 5 bases; junction bases not matched to a gene: 12. The CDR3 nucleotides read TGTGCCACAGCGGGGGGCCGGGAGCTAAACGAGCAGTACTTC. Encoded protein: CATAGGRELNEQYF.

V gene TRBV18 combines with J gene TRBJ1-1; TRBD1 aligns across 7 bases. The germline gives CDR1 KGHSH, CDR2 LQKENI. This CDR3 spans 15 amino acids. V dropped 5 bases and J dropped 3; count of bases not matched to a gene: 9. In nucleotides, the CDR3 is TGTGCCAGCTCAGCCCACAGGGGTGCGGACACTGAAGCTTTCTTT. Residues: CASSAHRGADTEAFF.

This chain uses TRBV20-1 with TRBJ2-5, with 8 bases aligning to TRBD2. The J segment lost 1 base and the V segment lost 6 bases, leaving 7 bases of the junction unmatched. Per germline, CDR1 DFQATT and CDR2 SNEGSKA (reference sequence). The CDR3 spans 14 residues. CDR3: CSANPLAGQETQYF. The CDR3 DNA sequence: TGCAGTGCGAACCCCCTAGCGGGCCAAGAGACCCAGTACTTC.

This clonotype was counted at least ten times. This chain joins TRBV11-2 and TRBJ1-3, with 7 bases lining up with TRBD1. V dropped 4 bases and J dropped 4; count of bases not matched to a gene: 7. This CDR3 has 15 amino acids. Germline assignment: CDR1 SGHAT and CDR2 FQNNGV. CDR3 DNA: TGTGCCAGCAGCTCACAGGGGTTGGCAGGAAACACCATATATTTT. This codes for CASSSQGLAGNTIYF. Based on the CDR3 plus reference TRBV11-2 and TRBJ1-3, the full variable domain is EAGVAQSPRYKIIEKRQSVAFWCNPISGHATLYWYQQILGQGPKLLIQFQNNGVVDDSQLPKDRFSAERLKGVDSTLKIQPAKLEDSAVYLCASSSQGLAGNTIYFGEGSWLTVV.

The V gene is TRBV12-3 or TRBV12-4, the J gene TRBJ2-1, with 10 bases identical to TRBD2. J was trimmed by 5 bases and V by 5 bases; bases with no gene match: 6. The CDR3 has 15 residues. CDR3 region: CASSPSGRGDNEQFF. The DNA for the CDR3 is TGTGCCAGCAGTCCCAGCGGGAGGGGCGACAATGAGCAGTTCTTC.

This clonotype was picked up a small number of times. This chain links TRBV3-1 with TRBJ2-7; D call uncertain. The CDR3 is 12 amino acids. Looked up from germline, CDR1 is LGHDT and CDR2 is YNNKEL (reference sequence). Trimming left V 4 bases short and J 8 bases short, with 12 bases between. CDR3 bases: TGTGCCAGCAGCCTAACGGACGCTAAGCAGTACTTC. Residues: CASSLTDAKQYF.

V is TRBV12-5 and J is TRBJ1-1, with TRBD1 identical over 8 bases. J gave up 6 bases and V 3 bases, and 9 bases lay outside the gene matches. From germline, CDR1 is LGHNT and CDR2 FRNRAP. This CDR3 contains 15 residues. In DNA form, the CDR3 reads TGTGCTAGTGGTTTCGGACAGGGTGTGGACGCTGAAGCTTTCTTT. This gives the protein CASGFGQGVDAEAFF.

This clonotype turned up a few times. The chain employs TRBV4-1 and TRBJ2-7, with D possibly matching TRBD1 (5 bases). This CDR3 region has 12 residues. Germline values: CDR1 MGHRA, CDR2 YSYEKL. V shed 4 bases and J shed 7 bases, with 11 bases lying between them. CDR3 sequence (DNA): TGCGCCAGCAGCCTCCCCCAGGGTGAGCAGTACTTC. Protein: CASSLPQGEQYF.

This clonotype was observed a handful of times. The chain carries TRBV20-1 and TRBJ1-5, with unresolved D. The germline CDR1 and CDR2 sequences are DFQATT and SNEGSKA (reference sequence). Trimming left V 1 base short and J 1 base short, with 11 bases between. The CDR3 sequence is 15 residues long. CDR3 sequence reads: CSARVRLHSNQPQHF. The CDR3 DNA reads as TGCAGTGCTAGAGTACGGTTGCACAGCAATCAGCCCCAGCATTTT.

The table lists this clonotype with a count of one. This chain links TRBV7-9 with TRBJ2-7; D remains unclear. CDR3 length: 14 residues. V was trimmed by 1 base and J by 8 bases, leaving 15 bases between them. Germline V CDR1 and CDR2: SEHNR, FQNEAQ (reference sequence). CDR3 sequence reads: CASSLEGTSYQQYF. For the CDR3, the DNA is TGTGCCAGCAGCTTAGAAGGCACCAGTTATCAGCAGTACTTC.

V and J are TRBV7-2 and TRBJ2-5, with 9 positions matching TRBD1. The CDR3 length is 14 residues. Losses at the gene ends were 7 bases for V and 1 base for J; bases not matched to a gene: 4. The germline V gene has CDR1 SGHTA and CDR2 FQGNSA. This CDR3 reads CASNPGQGQETQYF. As DNA, the CDR3 is TGTGCCAGCAACCCGGGACAGGGCCAAGAGACCCAGTACTTC.

The gene calls are TRBV7-9 and TRBJ1-3; D ambiguous. The germline V gene encodes CDR1 SEHNR and CDR2 FQNEAQ (reference sequence). The V and J ends lost 5 bases and 4 bases respectively, with 15 bases between them. There are 15 residues in the CDR3. The CDR3 here is CASSGNPGFGNTIYF. Here the CDR3 DNA reads TGTGCCAGCAGCGGAAATCCGGGGTTCGGAAACACCATATATTTT.

The V call is TRBV5-1, the J call TRBJ2-2, with 7 positions matching TRBD2. The J segment lost 6 bases and the V segment lost 7 bases, leaving 9 bases of the junction unmatched. CDR1 is SGHRS and CDR2 is YFSETQ in the germline V gene. The CDR3 has 14 amino acids. This chain's CDR3 is CASRGAGNAGELFF. The CDR3 DNA follows: TGCGCCAGCCGGGGAGCGGGAAACGCCGGGGAGCTGTTTTTT. Filled out from reference TRBV5-1 and TRBJ2-2, the complete variable domain reads KAGVTQTPRYLIKTRGQQVTLSCSPISGHRSVSWYQQTPGQGLQFLFEYFSETQRNKGNFPGRFSGRQFSNSRSEMNVSTLELGDSALYLCASRGAGNAGELFFGEGSRLTVL.

This chain links TRBV7-2 with TRBJ1-3; D is uncertain. This CDR3 is 14 amino acids long. The ends were cut back, 4 bases at V and 3 bases at J, with 10 bases in the middle. CDR1 is SGHTA and CDR2 is FQGNSA in the germline V gene. This chain's CDR3 is CASSSRRLGNTIYF. Written as DNA, the CDR3 is TGTGCCAGCAGCTCCAGGAGGCTTGGAAACACCATATATTTT.

The V call is TRBV4-1, the J call TRBJ1-2; D unresolved. CDR1 is MGHRA and CDR2 is YSYEKL in the germline V gene. Trimming stripped 3 bases from V and 6 bases from J, with 17 bases between. This CDR3 contains 15 residues. In DNA, the CDR3 is TGCGCCAGCAGCCAGACGGACTTACTGGGCGATGGCTACACCTTC. It yields the protein CASSQTDLLGDGYTF.

This clonotype was detected ten times or more. The chain joins TRBV12-3 or TRBV12-4 to TRBJ2-7, with 7 bases lining up with TRBD1. The CDR3 spans 14 residues. The junction had 4 bases not matched to a gene; V was cut back by 3 bases and J by 2 bases. In DNA, the CDR3 is TGTGCCAGCAGTTTCGACAGGGTAACCTACGAGCAGTACTTC. Protein product: CASSFDRVTYEQYF.

The V gene is TRBV6-1, the J gene TRBJ2-2, with D unclear. V was trimmed by 6 bases and J by 6 bases, leaving 20 bases between them. The CDR3 is 16 residues long. Germline V lookup: CDR1 MNHNS, CDR2 SASEGT. The CDR3 loop reads CASSPDRPTWAGELFF. CDR3 bases: TGTGCCAGCAGCCCGGACCGCCCAACTTGGGCCGGGGAGCTGTTTTTT.

In this sample, this clonotype turned up many times. The rearrangement links TRBV12-3 or TRBV12-4 to TRBJ2-7; D gene unclear. This CDR3 contains 13 residues. The germline V and J ends were trimmed by 3 bases and 4 bases, with 10 bases remaining between them. Written as DNA, the CDR3 is TGTGCCAGCAGTTTCCTGGCCGATTACGAGCAGTACTTC. It is translated as CASSFLADYEQYF.

A note on this clonotype: Germline is not matched at one junction end, which may reflect a read error. This chain links TRBV19 with TRBJ2-7, with D perhaps assigned TRBD1 or TRBD2 (5 bases each). Per the germline V gene, CDR1 is LNHDA and CDR2 is SQIVND (reference sequence). There are 14 residues in the CDR3. CDR3 region: CASSPGPSNLNKMF. CDR3 nucleotides: TGTGCCAGTAGCCCGGGACCGAGCAATTTAAATAAGATGTTC.

This clonotype was seen many times. V and J are TRBV28 and TRBJ1-2, with D hard to call. Trimming stripped 3 bases from V and 5 bases from J, with 7 bases between. The CDR3 runs 12 residues. Germline CDR1 and CDR2: MDHEN and SYDVKM. The CDR3 nucleotides are TGTGCCAGCAGTTTTGGTATTTATGGCTACACCTTC. Encoded protein: CASSFGIYGYTF.

Ten or more counts support this clonotype. The CDR3 bases are TGTGCCAGCAGTTTAGCTGACTGGGGAGAGACCCAGTACTTC. This codes for CASSLADWGETQYF. This chain joins TRBV12-3 or TRBV12-4 and TRBJ2-5; no reliable D call. The V gene lost 0 bases and the J gene lost 4 bases, with 9 bases spanning the gap. The CDR3 length is 14 residues.

The rearrangement joins TRBV20-1 to TRBJ1-3; D ambiguous. The CDR3 is made up of 13 amino acids. Trimming shortened V by 3 bases and J by 3 bases, and 9 bases separated the two germline ends. The germline gives CDR1 DFQATT, CDR2 SNEGSKA (reference sequence). CDR3 nucleotides: TGCAGTGCTAGTAAGGGAGTTGGAAACACCATATATTTT. Translated, it gives CSASKGVGNTIYF.

This clonotype showed up just a few times. V is TRBV4-2 and J is TRBJ2-7; TRBD1 might be the D (6 bases). The germline V and J ends were trimmed by 2 bases and 12 bases, with 17 bases remaining between them. The CDR3 has 13 residues. The germline gives CDR1 LGHNA, CDR2 YNFKEQ. Written as DNA, the CDR3 is TGTGCCAGCAGCCAACCCGGGACAAATGTGATGTACTTC. Residues: CASSQPGTNVMYF.